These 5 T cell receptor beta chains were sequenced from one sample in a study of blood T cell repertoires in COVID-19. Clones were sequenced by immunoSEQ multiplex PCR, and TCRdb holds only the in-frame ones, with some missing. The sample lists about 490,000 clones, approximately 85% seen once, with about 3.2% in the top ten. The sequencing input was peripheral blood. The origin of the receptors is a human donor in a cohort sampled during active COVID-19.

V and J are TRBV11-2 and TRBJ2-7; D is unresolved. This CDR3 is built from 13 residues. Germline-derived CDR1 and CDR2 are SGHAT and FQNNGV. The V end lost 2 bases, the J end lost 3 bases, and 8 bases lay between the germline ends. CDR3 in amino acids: CASSLRLDYEQYF. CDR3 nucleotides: TGTGCCAGCAGCTTACGACTCGACTACGAGCAGTACTTC.

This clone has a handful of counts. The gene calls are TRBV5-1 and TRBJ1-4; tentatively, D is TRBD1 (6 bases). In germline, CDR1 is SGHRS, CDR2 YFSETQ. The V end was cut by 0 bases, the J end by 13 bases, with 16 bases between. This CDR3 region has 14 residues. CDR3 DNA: TGCGCCAGCAGCTTGGCCCCGGACAGCCCTTTACTGTTTTTT. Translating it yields CASSLAPDSPLLFF.

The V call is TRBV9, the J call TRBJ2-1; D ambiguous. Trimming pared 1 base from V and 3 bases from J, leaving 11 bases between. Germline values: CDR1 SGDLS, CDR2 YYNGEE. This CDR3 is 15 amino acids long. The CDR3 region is CASSVNGELYNEQFF. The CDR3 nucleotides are TGTGCCAGCAGCGTAAACGGAGAACTCTACAATGAGCAGTTCTTC.

CDR3 sequence: CSVKLADEQFF. The DNA of the CDR3 is TGCAGCGTAAAGTTAGCGGATGAGCAGTTCTTC. V is TRBV29-1 and J is TRBJ2-1; tentatively, D is TRBD2 (6 bases). There are 11 residues in the CDR3. Germline CDR1 and CDR2: SQVTM and ANQGSEA. Trimming took off 6 bases at V and 8 bases at J, with 11 bases between the two ends.

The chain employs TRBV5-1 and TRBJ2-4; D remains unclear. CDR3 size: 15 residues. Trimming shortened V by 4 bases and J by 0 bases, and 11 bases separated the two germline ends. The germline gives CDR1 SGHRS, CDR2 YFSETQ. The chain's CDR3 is CASSPEALAKNIQYF. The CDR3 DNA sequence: TGCGCCAGCAGCCCCGAGGCCCTAGCCAAAAACATTCAGTACTTC.